The rows below give T cell receptor beta chains drawn from one sample of a study of blood T cell repertoires in COVID-19. The protocol was immunoSEQ multiplex PCR, while the TCRdb copy is restricted to in-frame clones and leaves out a portion. The sample contains 300,000 or so clones, about nine tenths of which appear only once. The material sequenced was PBMCs or T cells enriched from blood (not recorded which). The receptors derive from a woman aged 18-29 years who had recovered from COVID-19. The CDR3 runs from the conserved cysteine through the conserved F or W. Each record gives: J gene, V gene, D gene, clone size, CDR3 DNA, CDR3 protein. A D gene is named only where the DNA matches it firmly. The listing skips clone size in some rows; elsewhere it reads once, few, many or a size class.

>TRBJ1-1|TRBV3-1/TRBV3-2|-|-
TGTGCCAGCAGCCAAGGAGCGGGGGGGAACACTGAAGCTTTCTTT
CASSQGAGGNTEAFF
>TRBJ1-5|TRBV18|-|-
TGTGCCAGCTCACCCCCCTCGAGCAATCAGCCCCAGCATTTT
CASSPPSSNQPQHF
>TRBJ1-1|TRBV2|-|-
TGTGCCAGCAGTGAAGCCTTTGTAGTTTTCTTT
CASSEAFVVFF
>TRBJ1-5|TRBV4-1|-|-
TGCGCCAGCAGCCAAGGGCCCGCGGAAGGCAATCAGCCCCAGCATTTT
CASSQGPAEGNQPQHF
>TRBJ2-1|TRBV4-2|-|-
TGTGCCAGCAGCCTCCCCCCCACATCAAGCTCCTACAATGAGCAGTTCTTC
CASSLPPTSSSYNEQFF
>TRBJ2-1|TRBV7-8|-|-
TGTGCCAGCAGCTTAGGGGCCGGGATTCGGAGCTCCTACAATGAGCAGTTCTTC
CASSLGAGIRSSYNEQFF
>TRBJ1-2|TRBV3-1/TRBV3-2|-|-
TGTGCCAGCAGCCATGGCTCCGAGCCGGGAGGCTACACCTTC
CASSHGSEPGGYTF
>TRBJ1-1|TRBV5-1|-|-
TGCGCCAGCAGCTCCGGGACTGGAACTGAAGCTTTCTTT
CASSSGTGTEAFF
>TRBJ1-5|TRBV9|TRBD1|-
TGTGCCAGCAGCGCCGGGACAGCTGATCAGCCCCAGCATTTT
CASSAGTADQPQHF
>TRBJ2-1|TRBV2|TRBD2|-
TGTGCCAGCAGCTTAAATAGCGGGGGGTCCTACAATGAGCAGTTCTTC
CASSLNSGGSYNEQFF
>TRBJ2-2|TRBV5-1|TRBD1|-
TGCGCCAGCAGCTTGTTTTTGGGGACAGCCACCGGGGAGCTGTTTTTT
CASSLFLGTATGELFF
>TRBJ1-1|TRBV27|-|-
TGTGCCAGCAGTTTATCCAACCGGCTGGGAGGGAACACTGAAGCTTTCTTT
CASSLSNRLGGNTEAFF
>TRBJ2-1|TRBV7-6|TRBD2|-
TGTGCCAGCAGCTTAGCTGGGACTAGCGGCTACAATGAGCAGTTCTTC
CASSLAGTSGYNEQFF
>TRBJ2-5|TRBV5-1|-|-
TGCGCCAGCAGCTTGACCGGTTGGTACCAAGAGACCCAGTACTTC
CASSLTGWYQETQYF
>TRBJ2-2|TRBV2|-|-
TGTGCCAGCAAATGGGGGGGCGCTGGCACCGGGGAGCTGTTTTTT
CASKWGGAGTGELFF
>TRBJ2-1|TRBV4-1|TRBD2|-
TGCGCCAGCAGCCCGGTAGCGGGAGGGTACAATGAGCAGTTCTTC
CASSPVAGGYNEQFF
>TRBJ2-1|TRBV5-1|-|-
TGCGCCAGCAGCTTGGTTGGGACAGTGCGACTAGCGTCGTACAATGAGCAGTTCTTC
CASSLVGTVRLASYNEQFF
>TRBJ1-3|TRBV7-2|-|-
TGTGCCAGCAGCTTAAGCCCCTCTGGAAACACCATATATTTT
CASSLSPSGNTIYF
>TRBJ1-2|TRBV30|-|few
TGTGCCTGGATAAGGGGAGGCCCCTATGGCTACACCTTC
CAWIRGGPYGYTF
>TRBJ1-4|TRBV4-1|-|-
TGCGCCAGCAGCCTAGTGCTAACTAATGAAAAACTGTTTTTT
CASSLVLTNEKLFF
>TRBJ1-2|TRBV28|TRBD1|-
TGTGCCAGCAGTGGCTACAGGGGGACATACCCTGCGGCGGGTGGCTACACCTTC
CASSGYRGTYPAAGGYTF
>TRBJ2-2|TRBV19|TRBD2|-
TGTGCCAGTAGTCGGGGGGGCCAGGCCACCGGGGAGCTGTTTTTT
CASSRGGQATGELFF
>TRBJ1-3|TRBV6-5|-|-
TGTGCCAGCAGCCTCGGCGGGGTCGGAAACACCATATATTTT
CASSLGGVGNTIYF
>TRBJ2-1|TRBV7-9|-|-
TGTGCCAGCAGCCCCGGGTACAATGAGCAGTTCTTC
CASSPGYNEQFF